This is a list of T cell receptor beta chains from one sample in a study of blood T cell repertoires in COVID-19. The data were produced by immunoSEQ multiplex PCR, yet TCRdb's version contains in-frame clones alone and is incomplete. Of roughly 250,000 clones listed, 75% to 90% are singletons. The sample taken for sequencing was PBMCs or T cells enriched from blood (not recorded which). The receptors stem from a woman in her 30s with acute COVID-19. The CDR3 runs from the conserved cysteine through the conserved F or W. The order of the fields is J gene, D gene, clone size, V gene, CDR3 DNA, CDR3 protein. D genes are given only for firm matches. Clone size is shown for a subset of rows, as once, few, many or a class of expanded clone.

TRBJ2-1,.,.,TRBV3-1/TRBV3-2,TGTGCCAGCAGCGCCAGAAACTCCTACAATGAGCAGTTCTTC,CASSARNSYNEQFF
TRBJ1-6,.,.,TRBV28,TGTGCCAGCAGCTTCACAGGGTATAATTCACCCCTCCACTTT,CASSFTGYNSPLHF
TRBJ1-1,.,.,TRBV11-3,TGTGCCAGCAGCGCCAGGGGTATGAACACTGAAGCTTTCTTT,CASSARGMNTEAFF
TRBJ2-5,TRBD2,.,TRBV7-9,TGTGCCAGCAGCTTAGTGAGTAGCGGGACGGAGACCCAGTACTTC,CASSLVSSGTETQYF
TRBJ1-1,.,.,TRBV19,TGTGCCAGTAGCGATAACAAGGGGACTGAAGCTTTCTTT,CASSDNKGTEAFF
TRBJ1-1,.,.,TRBV28,TGTGCCAGCAGTCCACCTATGAGGGGAGGGTATACTGAAGCTTTCTTT,CASSPPMRGGYTEAFF
TRBJ2-1,TRBD2,once,TRBV19,TGTGCCAGTATTAGTAGCGGGAGTTCCTACAATGAGCAGTTCTTC,CASISSGSSYNEQFF
TRBJ1-2,.,.,TRBV29-1,TGCAGCGTCAGGGGTTCATCCGACTATGGCTACACCTTC,CSVRGSSDYGYTF
TRBJ1-1,.,.,TRBV7-8,TGTGCCAGCAGCTTCAGGGAGAACACTGAAGCTTTCTTT,CASSFRENTEAFF
TRBJ2-1,TRBD2,once,TRBV7-3,TGTGCCAGCAGCTCATCAGGACTAGCGGGAGCTAATGAGCAGTTCTTC,CASSSSGLAGANEQFF
TRBJ1-6,.,.,TRBV19,TGTGCCAGTAGTATGACCAGGGGTGGCAATTCACCCCTCCACTTT,CASSMTRGGNSPLHF
TRBJ1-5,TRBD1,.,TRBV12-5,TGTGCTAGTGGTTTGGGTGGGACAGGGGCCCAGCCCCAGCATTTT,CASGLGGTGAQPQHF
TRBJ1-6,.,.,TRBV25-1,TGTGCCAGCAGTGAAGGGAGAGGCAGCCCGAGTTGGGGTGTGTCCCTCCACTTT,CASSEGRGSPSWGVSLHF
TRBJ2-3,.,.,TRBV7-3,TGTGCCAGCAGCTTGTGGGGGCAAGGCACAGATACGCAGTATTTT,CASSLWGQGTDTQYF
TRBJ1-2,TRBD1,.,TRBV6-5,TGTGCCAGCACAGGGGGTCTTCAGCGTGGCTACACCTTC,CASTGGLQRGYTF
TRBJ2-3,.,.,TRBV7-9,TGTGCCAGCAGCTTAAGAGTACAGTCCACAGATACGCAGTATTTT,CASSLRVQSTDTQYF
TRBJ1-1,.,.,TRBV21-1,TGTGCCAGCAGCAAAGAGGGGAACGGCTTTGGGTCCAACACTGAAGCTTTCTTT,CASSKEGNGFGSNTEAFF
TRBJ1-5,.,few,TRBV7-8,TGTGCCAGCAGCTTAGACCCGCAGGGAAACAATCAGCCCCAGCATTTT,CASSLDPQGNNQPQHF